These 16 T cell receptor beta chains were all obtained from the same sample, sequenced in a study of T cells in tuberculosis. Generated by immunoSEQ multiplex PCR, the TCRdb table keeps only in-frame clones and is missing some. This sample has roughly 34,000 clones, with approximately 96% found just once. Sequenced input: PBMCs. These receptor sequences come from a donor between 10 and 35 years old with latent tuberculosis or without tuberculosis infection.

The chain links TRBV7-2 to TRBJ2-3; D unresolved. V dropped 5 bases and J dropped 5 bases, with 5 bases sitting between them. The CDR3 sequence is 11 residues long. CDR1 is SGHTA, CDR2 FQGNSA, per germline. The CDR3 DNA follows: TGTGCCAGCAGCGCGATAGATACGCAGTATTTT. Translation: CASSAIDTQYF.

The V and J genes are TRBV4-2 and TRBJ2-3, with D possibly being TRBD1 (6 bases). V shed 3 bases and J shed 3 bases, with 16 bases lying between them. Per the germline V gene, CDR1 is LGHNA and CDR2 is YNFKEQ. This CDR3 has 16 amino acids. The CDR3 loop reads CASSHAQGRRTDTQYF. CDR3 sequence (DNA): TGTGCCAGCAGCCACGCCCAGGGGCGTAGAACAGATACGCAGTATTTT.

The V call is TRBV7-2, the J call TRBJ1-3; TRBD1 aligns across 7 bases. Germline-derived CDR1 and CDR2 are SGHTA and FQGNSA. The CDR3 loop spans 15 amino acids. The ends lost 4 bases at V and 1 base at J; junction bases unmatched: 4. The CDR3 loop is CASSWTGKSGNTIYF. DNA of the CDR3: TGTGCCAGCAGCTGGACAGGAAAGTCTGGAAACACCATATATTTT.

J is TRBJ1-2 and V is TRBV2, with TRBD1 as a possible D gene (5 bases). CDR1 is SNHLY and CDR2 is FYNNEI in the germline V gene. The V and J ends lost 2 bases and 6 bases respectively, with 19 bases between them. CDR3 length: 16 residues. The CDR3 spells CASSEQTNRWEDGYTF. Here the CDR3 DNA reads TGTGCCAGCAGTGAACAAACTAACAGGTGGGAAGATGGCTACACCTTC. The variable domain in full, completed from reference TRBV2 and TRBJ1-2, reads EPEVTQTPSHQVTQMGQEVILRCVPISNHLYFYWYRQILGQKVEFLVSFYNNEISEKSEIFDDQFSVERPDGSNFTLKIRSTKLEDSAMYFCASSEQTNRWEDGYTFGSGTRLTVV.

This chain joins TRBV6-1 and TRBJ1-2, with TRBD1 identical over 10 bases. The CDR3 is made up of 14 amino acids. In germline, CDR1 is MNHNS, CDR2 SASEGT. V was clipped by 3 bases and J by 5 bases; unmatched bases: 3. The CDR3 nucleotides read TGTGCCAGCAGTGATATGGGACAGGGGTATGGCTACACCTTC. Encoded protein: CASSDMGQGYGYTF.

CDR3 coding DNA: TGTGCCAGTACCTCCCAGCGGACCGACACCGGGGAGCTGTTTTTT. The encoded protein is CASTSQRTDTGELFF. The chain joins TRBV2 to TRBJ2-2, with a tentative D call TRBD2 (5 bases). CDR1 and CDR2 from the germline V gene are SNHLY and FYNNEI. V was clipped by 9 bases and J by 3 bases, with 17 bases between them. This CDR3 region has 15 residues.

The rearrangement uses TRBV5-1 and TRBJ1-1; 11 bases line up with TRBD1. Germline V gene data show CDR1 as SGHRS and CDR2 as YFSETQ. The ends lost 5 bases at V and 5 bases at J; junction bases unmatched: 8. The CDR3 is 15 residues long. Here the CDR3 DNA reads TGCGCCAGCAGATCGGACAGGGGGCAAGATACTGAAGCTTTCTTT. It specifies CASRSDRGQDTEAFF.

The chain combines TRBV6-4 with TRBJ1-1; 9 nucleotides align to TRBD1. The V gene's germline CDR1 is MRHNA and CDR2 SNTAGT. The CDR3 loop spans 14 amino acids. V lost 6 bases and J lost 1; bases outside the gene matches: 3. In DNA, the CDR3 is TGTGCCAGCAGATTGACAGGGGGGAACACTGAAGCTTTCTTT. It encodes CASRLTGGNTEAFF.

The CDR3 DNA reads TGTGCCAGCAGCTTGGGCCCGGGGGTCGAGACCCAGTACTTC. Encoded protein: CASSLGPGVETQYF. The genes are TRBV5-6 and TRBJ2-5; a possible D gene is TRBD2 (6 bases). Per the germline V gene, CDR1 is SGHDT and CDR2 is YYEEEE. V was cut by 0 bases and J by 5 bases, with 11 bases left in between. This CDR3 spans 14 amino acids.

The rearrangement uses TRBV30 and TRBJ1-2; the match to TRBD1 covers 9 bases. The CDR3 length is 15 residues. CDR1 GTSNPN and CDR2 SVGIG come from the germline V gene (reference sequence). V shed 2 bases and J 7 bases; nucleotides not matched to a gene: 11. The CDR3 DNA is TGTGCCTGGAGTCAAAGATTTACAGGGGGCCGTGGCTACACCTTC. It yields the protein CAWSQRFTGGRGYTF.

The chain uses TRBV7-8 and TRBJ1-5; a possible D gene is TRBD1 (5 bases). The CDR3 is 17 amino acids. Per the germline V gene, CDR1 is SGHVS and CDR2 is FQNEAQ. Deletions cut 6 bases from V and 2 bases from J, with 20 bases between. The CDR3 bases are TGTGCCAGCAGTTCCACCGGGGGACGGGGTGGCAATCAGCCCCAGCATTTT. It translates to CASSSTGGRGGNQPQHF. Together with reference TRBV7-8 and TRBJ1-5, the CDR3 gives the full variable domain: GAGVSQSPRYKVAKRGQDVALRCDPISGHVSLFWYQQALGQGPEFLTYFQNEAQLDKSGLPSDRFFAERPEGSVSTLKIQRTQQEDSAVYLCASSSTGGRGGNQPQHFGDGTRLSIL.

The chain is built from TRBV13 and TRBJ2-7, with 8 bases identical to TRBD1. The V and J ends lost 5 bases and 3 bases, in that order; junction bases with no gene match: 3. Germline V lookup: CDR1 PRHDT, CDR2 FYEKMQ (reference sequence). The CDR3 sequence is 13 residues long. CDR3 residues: CASSPDRDYEQYF. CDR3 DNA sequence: TGTGCCAGCAGCCCGGACAGGGACTACGAGCAGTACTTC.

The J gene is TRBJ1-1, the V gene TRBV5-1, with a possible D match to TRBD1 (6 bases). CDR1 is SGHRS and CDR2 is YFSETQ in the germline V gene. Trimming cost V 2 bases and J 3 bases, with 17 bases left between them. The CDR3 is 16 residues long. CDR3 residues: CASSFETGGRDTEAFF. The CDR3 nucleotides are TGCGCCAGCAGCTTTGAAACGGGGGGGCGAGACACTGAAGCTTTCTTT.

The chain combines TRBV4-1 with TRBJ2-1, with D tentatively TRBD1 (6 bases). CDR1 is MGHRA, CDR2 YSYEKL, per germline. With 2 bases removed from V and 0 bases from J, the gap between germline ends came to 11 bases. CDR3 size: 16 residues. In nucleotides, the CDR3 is TGCGCCAGCAGCCAACGGACAGTGAGCTCCTACAATGAGCAGTTCTTC. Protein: CASSQRTVSSYNEQFF.

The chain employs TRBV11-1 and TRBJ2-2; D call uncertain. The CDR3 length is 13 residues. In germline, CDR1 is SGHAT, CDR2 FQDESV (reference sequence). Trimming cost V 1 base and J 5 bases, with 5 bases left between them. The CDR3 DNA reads TGTGCCAGCAGCTTAGGAGGAACCGGGGAGCTGTTTTTT. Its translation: CASSLGGTGELFF.

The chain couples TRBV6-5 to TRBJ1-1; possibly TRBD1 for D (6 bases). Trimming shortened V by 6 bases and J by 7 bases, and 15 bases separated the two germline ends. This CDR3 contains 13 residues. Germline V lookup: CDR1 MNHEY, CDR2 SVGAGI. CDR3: CASSPPTGREAFF. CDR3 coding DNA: TGTGCCAGCAGCCCACCGACAGGCCGTGAAGCTTTCTTT.